This T cell receptor (beta chain) was sequenced in a study of human T cells and chemical hapten exposure. The wider study: Patch testing placed 0.01% DPC on the upper back, with readings at 6 days.

As to time point: patch test 1, 2 weeks after DPC sensitization. Treatment noted: therapeutic diphenylcyclopropenone sensitization with weekly scalp DPC. Someone pulled total RNA out of unfractionated whole blood. Study-level points and caveats: Patch test score showed a positive correlation with PT1 expanded TCR counts.

Unique molecular identifiers were attached to individual cDNA molecules during library preparation. MiXCR was run by TCRdb on the RACE reads, yielding one entry per CDR3 protein. The table has around 39,000 distinct CDR3 sequences, just under 6.5% seen once; the top ten hold about 10%. A note on this clonotype: The target antigen is unknown.

This CDR3 is built from 13 residues. Germline V gives CDR1 MNHEY, CDR2 SVGAGI. V was shortened by 5 bases and J by 7 bases, with 13 bases between the two germline ends. Material: whole blood, obtained in connection with sensitization to the hapten diphenylcyclopropenone (DPC). The chain is built from TRBV6-5 and TRBJ2-3; D unresolved. This TCR derives from a woman in her thirties with alopecia areata. Some clones in this sample may be carry-over from other donors' samples. The CDR3 coding sequence is TGTGCCAGCAGTCCGAGATCCCCGAATACGCAGTATTTT. Amino acid sequence: CASSPRSPNTQYF.